This T cell receptor (beta chain) was recorded in a study of CD8 T cells in Susac syndrome (dated by TCRdb to the late 2010s). About the full investigation: Repertoire sequencing was used to test whether CD8+ T cell activation and differentiation in Susac syndrome was antigen driven. The study compared CD8+ T cell repertoire clonality among 12 healthy donors, around 14 Susac syndrome patients and about 16 multiple sclerosis patients. Broader findings and caveats from the paper: The study acknowledged that relatively few individuals were included in the TCR sequencing and HLA analysis.

Peripheral blood CD8+ and CD4+ T cells from healthy donors, Susac syndrome patients and multiple sclerosis patients were profiled by high-throughput TCR beta sequencing. The multiple sclerosis controls were treatment-naive patients whose relapsing-remitting disease, either stable or active, fulfilled the revised McDonald criteria. Bulk CD8+ and CD4+ T cells were purified magnetically by negative isolation, whereas CD8+ TEMRA cells were enriched by FACS. Blood was collected in EDTA tubes and processed within 24 hours, with PBMCs isolated through density gradient centrifugation. PBMCs destined for TCR sequencing were cryopreserved in liquid nitrogen and later thawed in a 37 °C water bath. The sorted or isolated CD4+, CD8+ and CD8+ TEMRA cells had a purity of 90% or higher. The CDR3, from cysteine to phenylalanine, totals 15 residues. Of the read, only the CDR3 DNA is kept; its 45 bases are in frame from base 1. The germline V and J ends show losses of 6 bases and 0 bases respectively, and no gene match explains 3 bases of the junction.

RNA was extracted using the RNeasy kit, and about 0.5 to 1 ug of the RNA was reverse transcribed with random hexamers. TCR beta CDR3 regions were amplified with the immunoSEQ multiplex PCR assay covering 54 Vbeta and 13 Jbeta segments. To correct PCR amplification bias, a synthetic template baseline was used for both primer optimization and computational correction. The source study handled its data this way. Reads were assigned to V, D and J genes according to IMGT and analyzed in immunoSEQ Analyzer, with only productive sequences retained. To calculate clonality, Shannon entropy was normalized by log2 of the number of productive unique sequences and then subtracted from one. For each patient and control, public and private clones were evaluated among the 100 most prevalent clones. Clones were defined as Susac-specific if absent from the healthy and MS cohorts, from some 1,000 published viral clones and from other ImmuneACCESS disease sequences. Using fastp at Q25 and MiXCR, TCRdb reprocessed the public reads and kept productive beta chains. Every CDR3 protein is listed once, alongside the most common genes and DNA of its rows. The V and J calls follow TCRdb's processing rather than the paper's. The sample data list 65,000 to 90,000 distinct CDR3 sequences, and approximately 94% of these were observed just once. The ten largest clones represent approximately 0.38% of the sample.

With regard to this clonotype: Its antigen is not yet known. No clone much larger than this one lies a single base away; base qualities are absent.

The specimen sequenced was CD8+ T cells from PBMCs. The receptor comes from a human donor with multiple sclerosis. The chain is made from TRBV12-3 or TRBV12-4 and TRBJ2-1, with 9 bases matching TRBD1. CDR3 region: CASRSGQGSYNEQFF. Here is the DNA: TGTGCCAGCAGGTCGGGACAGGGCTCCTACAATGAGCAGTTCTTC.